These 13 T cell receptor beta chains share one sample of origin, sequenced in a study of blood T cell repertoires in COVID-19. Repertoires were generated with immunoSEQ multiplex PCR, while TCRdb's copy carries only in-frame clones and drops some. The table records about 48,000 clones, about 83% of them present only once. Sequenced material: peripheral blood. These receptor sequences come from a woman in her fifties or sixties with acute or convalescent COVID-19.

This clone was recorded once. V gene TRBV30 combines with J gene TRBJ1-6; 9 bases match TRBD1. Looked up from germline, CDR1 is GTSNPN and CDR2 is SVGIG (reference sequence). Trimming cost V 5 bases and J 6 bases; bases outside gene matches: 8. The CDR3 runs 15 residues. CDR3 sequence (DNA): TGTGCCTGGTCGCCGGGACAGGGAACTAATTCACCCCTCCACTTT. It codes for CAWSPGQGTNSPLHF.

The chain links TRBV5-1 to TRBJ2-7; 8 nucleotides match TRBD1. Losses at the gene ends were 0 bases for V and 3 bases for J; bases not matched to a gene: 5. Germline V gene lookup returns CDR1 SGHRS and CDR2 YFSETQ. The CDR3 extends over 15 amino acids. CDR3 loop: CASSLDRGLSYEQYF. CDR3 coding DNA: TGCGCCAGCAGCTTGGACAGGGGGTTGAGCTACGAGCAGTACTTC.

The V gene is TRBV7-9, the J gene TRBJ2-5; 14 positions agree with TRBD2. The CDR3 loop spans 17 amino acids. The germline V gene has CDR1 SEHNR and CDR2 FQNEAQ (reference sequence). The junction had 5 bases not matched to a gene; V was cut back by 1 base and J by 4 bases. CDR3 in DNA: TGTGCCAGCAGCTTAGATGCGACTAGCGGGAGGGTAGAGACCCAGTACTTC. Translating it yields CASSLDATSGRVETQYF.

The rearrangement uses TRBV14 and TRBJ2-1, with 10 nucleotides matching TRBD2. After removal of 2 bases from V and 7 bases from J, the junction contained 5 bases not matched to a gene. The CDR3 totals 15 residues. Germline values: CDR1 SGHDN, CDR2 FVKESK. The CDR3 DNA follows: TGTGCCAGCAGCCAAACTAGCGGGGCGGGGAATGAGCAGTTCTTC. Translation gives CASSQTSGAGNEQFF.

This clone was found a few times. DNA of the CDR3: TGTGCCAGCAGCTCGGGGAGGGCCGGCGATGAGCAGTTCTTC. It encodes CASSSGRAGDEQFF. The chain recombines TRBV11-3 with TRBJ2-1, with 7 positions matching TRBD2. J lost 8 bases, V lost 4 bases, and 8 bases had no gene match. This CDR3 has 14 residues. The germline gives CDR1 SGHNT, CDR2 YENEEA.

The J gene is TRBJ1-1, the V gene TRBV15; TRBD1 is a possible D gene (6 bases). Germline V gene lookup returns CDR1 LNHNV and CDR2 YYDKDF (reference sequence). The V gene lost 0 bases and the J gene lost 3 bases, with 14 bases spanning the gap. The CDR3 contains 16 residues. The chain's CDR3 is CATSREARTVYTEAFF. CDR3 coding DNA: TGTGCCACCAGCAGAGAGGCTAGGACAGTTTACACTGAAGCTTTCTTT.

V and J are TRBV10-2 and TRBJ2-5; 7 positions match TRBD1. V lost 6 bases to trimming and J lost 0 bases; unmatched junction nucleotides: 10. Germline lookup yields CDR1 WSHSY and CDR2 SAAADI. This CDR3 contains 16 residues. As DNA, the CDR3 is TGCGCCAGCAGCCTAATAGGGACAGTGTACCAAGAGACCCAGTACTTC. It translates to CASSLIGTVYQETQYF.

This sequence joins TRBV7-2 and TRBJ2-4; no reliable D call. This CDR3 contains 13 residues. Trimming cost V 2 bases and J 5 bases, with 7 bases left between them. Per the germline V gene, CDR1 is SGHTA and CDR2 is FQGNSA. The DNA for the CDR3 is TGTGCCAGCAGCTTAATTACAGAAAACATTCAGTACTTC. Its protein is CASSLITENIQYF. The whole variable domain, filled in from reference TRBV7-2 and TRBJ2-4, reads GAGVSQSPSNKVTEKGKDVELRCDPISGHTALYWYRQSLGQGLEFLIYFQGNSAPDKSGLPSDRFSAERTGGSVSTLTIQRTQQEDSAVYLCASSLITENIQYFGAGTRLSVL.

CDR3 nucleotides: TGCGCCAGCAGCAGCCGGACAGGGGGCGACACCGGGGAGCTGTTTTTT. Translation: CASSSRTGGDTGELFF. The genes are TRBV5-1 and TRBJ2-2; 11 bases line up with TRBD1. CDR1 is SGHRS and CDR2 is YFSETQ in the germline V gene. After removal of 4 bases from V and 3 bases from J, the junction contained 5 bases not matched to a gene. The CDR3 runs to 16 residues.

The chain carries TRBV6-5 and TRBJ2-1; 10 nucleotides line up with TRBD2. The CDR3 extends over 15 amino acids. The germline CDR1 and CDR2 sequences are MNHEY and SVGAGI. V was pared by 6 bases and J by 6 bases, with 8 bases of the junction left unmatched. The CDR3 spells CASSRAGGPFNEQFF. The DNA of the CDR3 is TGTGCCAGCAGCCGAGCGGGAGGGCCTTTCAATGAGCAGTTCTTC.

This clone was picked up one time. The genes are TRBV5-1 and TRBJ2-1; possible D gene TRBD1, 6 bases. Germline CDR1 is SGHRS and CDR2 is YFSETQ. Trimming took 8 bases from V and 12 from J, leaving 42 bases between them. This CDR3 comprises 20 residues. CDR3 amino acids: CASRPPPAFTRQAARRGQFF. The CDR3 bases are TGCGCCAGTCGGCCTCCCCCCGCCTTTACTAGACAGGCCGCCCGACGTGGGCAGTTCTTC.

The chain has TRBV7-9 and TRBJ1-2; TRBD1 might be the D (6 bases). CDR3 length: 14 amino acids. The V end lost 5 bases, the J end lost 4 bases, and 14 bases lay between the germline ends. Germline loops: CDR1 SEHNR, CDR2 FQNEAQ (reference sequence). CDR3 sequence: CASSRGGLSYGYTF. As DNA, the CDR3 is TGTGCCAGCAGCAGAGGGGGACTATCCTATGGCTACACCTTC. The full variable domain, with the rest looked up from reference TRBV7-9 and TRBJ1-2, is DTGVSQNPRHKITKRGQNVTFRCDPISEHNRLYWYRQTLGQGPEFLTYFQNEAQLEKSRLLSDRFSAERPKGSFSTLEIQRTEQGDSAMYLCASSRGGLSYGYTFGSGTRLTVV.

The rearrangement links TRBV5-1 to TRBJ2-7, with 9 nucleotides matching TRBD2. CDR1 is SGHRS and CDR2 is YFSETQ in the germline V gene. The ends lost 3 bases at V and 4 bases at J; junction bases unmatched: 5. The CDR3 has 14 residues. CDR3 nucleotide sequence: TGCGCCAGCAGCTCGACAAGCGGGGGGTACGAGCAGTACTTC. It specifies CASSSTSGGYEQYF.